The 5 T cell receptor beta chains below all came from one sample that was sequenced in a study of early T cells in non-severe SARS-CoV-2 infection. One entry per CDR3 protein results from TCRdb running MiXCR on the 5' RACE reads. The table records tens of thousands of distinct CDR3 sequences, approximately 10% of them present only once. Source material: whole blood. The receptors originated from an adult who was a healthcare worker with PCR-confirmed SARS-CoV-2 infection or an uninfected control (not recorded which).

This clonotype was recorded at least ten times. The rearrangement uses TRBV4-1 and TRBJ1-3; D may be TRBD1 (5 bases). Germline CDR1 and CDR2: MGHRA and YSYEKL. V was trimmed by 1 base and J by 2 bases, leaving 15 bases between them. The CDR3 sequence is 17 residues long. This CDR3 is CASSQGGSGRAGNTIYF. The CDR3 DNA is TGCGCCAGCAGCCAAGGAGGTAGTGGCAGGGCTGGAAACACCATATATTTT.

This clonotype has ten or more counts. The chain uses TRBV9 and TRBJ2-7; 12 bases are shared with TRBD2. The CDR3 is 13 residues long. The germline CDR1 and CDR2 sequences are SGDLS and YYNGEE. V dropped 7 bases and J dropped 1; count of bases not matched to a gene: 0. The chain's CDR3 is CASGLAGSYEQYF. For the CDR3, the DNA is TGTGCCAGCGGACTAGCGGGGTCCTACGAGCAGTACTTC.

The chain joins TRBV29-1 to TRBJ2-7; D is uncertain. The CDR3 length is 12 residues. Germline V gene lookup returns CDR1 SQVTM and CDR2 ANQGSEA. V shed 4 bases and J shed 0 bases, with 7 bases lying between them. CDR3 loop: CSVVSNSYEQYF. In nucleotides, the CDR3 is TGCAGCGTTGTGTCGAACTCCTACGAGCAGTACTTC.

This clonotype was seen more than once but under ten times. The chain links TRBV7-9 to TRBJ2-1; D uncertain. V was shortened by 2 bases and J by 6 bases, with 8 bases between the two germline ends. This CDR3 comprises 13 residues. CDR1 is SEHNR, CDR2 FQNEAQ, per germline (reference sequence). The CDR3 here is CASSLQVGNEQFF. In DNA form, the CDR3 reads TGTGCCAGCAGCTTACAGGTCGGCAATGAGCAGTTCTTC.

The chain employs TRBV18 and TRBJ1-2; D call uncertain. V was clipped by 3 bases and J by 7 bases, with 6 bases between them. This CDR3 spans 11 amino acids. Germline V gives CDR1 KGHSH, CDR2 LQKENI. The CDR3 loop reads CASSPNIGYTF. The CDR3 DNA reads as TGTGCCAGCTCACCCAACATTGGCTACACCTTC.